What follows are 15 T cell receptor beta chains derived from one specimen sequenced in a study of T cell changes during pregnancy in multiple sclerosis. Libraries were prepared by immunoSEQ multiplex PCR; TCRdb keeps only in-frame clonotypes and omits some of them. The table has tens of thousands of clones, 80% to 95% seen once. This specimen consisted of peripheral blood, obtained in the first trimester of pregnancy. These TCRs come from a female donor with multiple sclerosis, enrolled in a pregnancy study.

This sequence joins TRBV6-1 and TRBJ1-2; tentatively, D is TRBD1 (5 bases). Germline values: CDR1 MNHNS, CDR2 SASEGT. Trimming shortened V by 1 base and J by 2 bases, and 14 bases separated the two germline ends. The CDR3 extends over 16 amino acids. CDR3 sequence reads: CASSEVFRRGNYGYTF. DNA for the CDR3: TGTGCCAGCAGTGAAGTCTTCCGAAGGGGAAACTATGGCTACACCTTC.

The chain carries TRBV5-8 and TRBJ2-1, with 8 positions matching TRBD1. Germline V gene data show CDR1 as SGHTS and CDR2 as YDEGEE. This CDR3 comprises 14 residues. The ends lost 10 bases at V and 10 bases at J; junction bases unmatched: 16. The DNA of the CDR3 is TGTGCCGGATTACCGACAGGGGCGCTGGAGGAGCAGTTCTTC. It encodes CAGLPTGALEEQFF.

The chain has TRBV12-1 and TRBJ1-5; TRBD1, the table's D call, was not compared with the DNA. TRBV12-1 is described as a pseudogene. This CDR3 is 11 amino acids long. The CDR3, as DNA: TGTGCCGGGCCCAGGGGGCAGCCCCAGCATTTT. This sequence encodes CAGPRGQPQHF.

The genes are TRBV6-1 and TRBJ2-2, with D possibly matching TRBD2 (7 bases). CDR1 and CDR2 from the germline V gene are MNHNS and SASEGT. The CDR3 contains 17 residues. Between the trimmed V and J ends, which lost 2 bases and 4 bases, there was a span of 17 bases. The CDR3 DNA reads as TGTGCCAGCAGTGAACTGGGGGGGCAGTGGTCCACCGGGGAGCTGTTTTTT. It yields the protein CASSELGGQWSTGELFF.

The gene calls are TRBV7-6 and TRBJ2-2; TRBD2 matches at 10 bases. V shed 5 bases and J 5 bases; nucleotides not matched to a gene: 8. CDR1 and CDR2 from the germline V gene are SGHVS and FNYEAQ. The CDR3 has 16 amino acids. The CDR3 loop reads CASSLPSGRKTGELFF. The CDR3 nucleotides read TGTGCCAGCAGCCTCCCTAGCGGGAGAAAAACCGGGGAGCTGTTTTTT.

CDR3 nucleotides: TGTGCCACCAGCAGTGGGCGGGAAGCTTATAGCAATCAGCCCCAGCATTTT. Protein sequence: CATSSGREAYSNQPQHF. The chain couples TRBV15 to TRBJ1-5; D ambiguous. Germline V gene lookup returns CDR1 LNHNV and CDR2 YYDKDF (reference sequence). This CDR3 is 17 amino acids long. The V and J ends lost 3 bases and 0 bases respectively, with 15 bases between them.

This clone appeared once. The J gene is TRBJ1-2, the V gene TRBV21-1; the DNA was not compared with TRBD1, the D call given in the table. TRBV21-1 has pseudogene status. The CDR3 consists of 13 residues. The CDR3 nucleotides read TGTGCCAGCAGCGATGGACAGGGGGCAGACTACACCTTC. Its protein is CASSDGQGADYTF.

There are a few counts of this clone. V is TRBV7-9 and J is TRBJ1-2; maybe TRBD1 (5 bases). CDR1 is SEHNR, CDR2 FQNEAQ, per germline (reference sequence). CDR3 length: 13 residues. The V and J ends lost 2 bases and 6 bases respectively, with 10 bases between them. This CDR3 reads CASSLQGQDGYTF. The CDR3 DNA follows: TGTGCCAGCAGCTTACAGGGTCAGGATGGCTACACCTTC.

The chain employs TRBV6-1 and TRBJ1-1; the D is unclear. Germline V gene data show CDR1 as MNHNS and CDR2 as SASEGT. V dropped 4 bases and J dropped 1 base, with 7 bases sitting between them. The CDR3 spans 13 residues. The CDR3 reads CASSALANTEAFF. The CDR3 nucleotides are TGTGCCAGCAGTGCCCTGGCGAACACTGAAGCTTTCTTT.

This chain links TRBV5-8 with TRBJ1-1, with D uncertain. CDR3 length: 13 amino acids. Trimming shortened V by 0 bases and J by 3 bases, and 6 bases separated the two germline ends. Looked up from germline, CDR1 is SGHTS and CDR2 is YDEGEE. CDR3 amino acids: CASSLGPYTEAFF. The CDR3 DNA is TGTGCCAGCAGCTTGGGGCCGTACACTGAAGCTTTCTTT.

This clone was seen more than once but under ten times. The chain couples TRBV2 to TRBJ1-1; weak D call: TRBD1 (5 bases). With 6 bases removed from V and 7 bases from J, the gap between germline ends came to 15 bases. This CDR3 comprises 13 residues. In germline, CDR1 is SNHLY, CDR2 FYNNEI. The CDR3 bases are TGTGCCAGCAGACCCCTAGCGGGGGGTGAAGCTTTCTTT. It yields the protein CASRPLAGGEAFF. The full variable domain, completed using reference TRBV2 and TRBJ1-1, is EPEVTQTPSHQVTQMGQEVILRCVPISNHLYFYWYRQILGQKVEFLVSFYNNEISEKSEIFDDQFSVERPDGSNFTLKIRSTKLEDSAMYFCASRPLAGGEAFFGQGTRLTVV.

The chain joins TRBV5-6 to TRBJ2-1; no firm D call. Germline values: CDR1 SGHDT, CDR2 YYEEEE. The ends were cut back, 4 bases at V and 6 bases at J, with 11 bases in the middle. The CDR3 has 13 residues. CDR3 residues: CASSPPIGNEQFF. CDR3 DNA sequence: TGTGCCAGCAGCCCCCCGATCGGCAATGAGCAGTTCTTC. Full variable domain (outside the CDR3, taken from reference TRBV5-6 and TRBJ2-1): DAGVTQSPTHLIKTRGQQVTLRCSPKSGHDTVSWYQQALGQGPQFIFQYYEEEERQRGNFPDRFSGHQFPNYSSELNVNALLLGDSALYLCASSPPIGNEQFFGPGTRLTVL.

This chain joins TRBV7-8 and TRBJ2-5, with D unclear. There are 12 residues in the CDR3. The germline CDR1 and CDR2 sequences are SGHVS and FQNEAQ. V lost 5 bases, J lost 5 bases, and 9 bases lay in between. CDR3 sequence (DNA): TGTGCCAGCAGCGAGCTATCTGAGACCCAGTACTTC. It encodes CASSELSETQYF.

The chain couples TRBV20-1 to TRBJ2-7; D is perhaps TRBD2 (6 bases). CDR1 is DFQATT and CDR2 is SNEGSKA in the germline V gene (reference sequence). V was pared by 7 bases and J by 4 bases, with 11 bases between. This CDR3 region has 11 residues. As DNA, the CDR3 is TGCAGTGGCGTCGGGGGATACGAGCAGTACTTC. Translation: CSGVGGYEQYF.

This chain joins TRBV27 and TRBJ1-2; 10 bases fit TRBD1. Trimming cost V 3 bases and J 8 bases; bases outside gene matches: 6. From germline, CDR1 is MNHEY and CDR2 SMNVEV (reference sequence). This CDR3 contains 14 residues. The CDR3, as DNA: TGTGCCAGCAGTTTCGGGACAGGGGAAGGGGGCTACACCTTC. It is translated as CASSFGTGEGGYTF.